This T cell receptor (beta chain) was recorded in a study of T cell repertoires in cytomegalovirus infection. Study-level information: Both CMV infection and a matching HLA type were indicated by public TCR beta signatures.

TCRdb reprocessed the reads with MiXCR, giving one entry per CDR3 protein. Here the sample spans more than 400,000 distinct CDR3 sequences, less than 30% being singletons. The TCR comes from a human donor in good health (CMV status not recorded). Some clones in this sample may be carry-over from other donors' samples. Sequences were obtained from PBMCs.

The CDR3 is CATKQDMNTEAFF. CDR3 DNA sequence: TGTGCCACCAAACAGGACATGAACACTGAAGCTTTCTTT. The gene calls are TRBV15 and TRBJ1-1, with D tentatively TRBD1 (5 bases). Trimming shortened V by 7 bases and J by 0 bases, and 9 bases separated the two germline ends. CDR3 length: 13 residues. CDR1 is LNHNV and CDR2 is YYDKDF in the germline V gene (reference sequence). Full variable domain (outside the CDR3, taken from reference TRBV15 and TRBJ1-1): DAMVIQNPRYQVTQFGKPVTLSCSQTLNHNVMYWYQQKSSQAPKLLFHYYDKDFNNEADTPDNFQSRRPNTSFCFLDIRSPGLGDTAMYLCATKQDMNTEAFFGQGTRLTVV.